This TCR beta chain is drawn from a study of T-cell reconstitution after alpha-beta-depleted transplantation in children. Study-level findings and limits: Surviving recipient T cells and intrathymic progenitors accounted for some patients' high TCRbeta diversity at day 60. A year post-transplant, T-cell counts and diversity derived mostly from newly produced T cells. It was reported that alpha-beta T cells came from several hundred expanded graft clones (about two months after transplant).

Preparation of the TCRbeta library used unique molecular identifiers. TCRdb ran MiXCR on the PCR reads and lists one entry per CDR3 protein. The sample includes around 200,000 distinct CDR3 sequences, approximately 8% of them seen just once. This clonotype was detected ten times or more. The antigen remains unidentified. The V and J ends lost 1 base and 6 bases, in that order; junction bases with no gene match: 5. CDR1 and CDR2 from the germline V gene are SGHRS and YFSETQ. The CDR3 has 15 residues. The chain links TRBV5-1 to TRBJ2-2, with 8 bases identical to TRBD1. Specimen: PBMCs, mostly from graft donor cells, collected 360 days after TCRalphabeta/CD19-depleted stem cell transplant. This TCR was recovered from a male patient under 10 years old who had a stem cell transplant for acute myeloid leukemia, so the T cells may come from the graft donor. The CDR3 region is CASSLTGGIAGELFF. CDR3 nucleotides: TGCGCCAGCAGCTTGACAGGGGGGATCGCCGGGGAGCTGTTTTTT.